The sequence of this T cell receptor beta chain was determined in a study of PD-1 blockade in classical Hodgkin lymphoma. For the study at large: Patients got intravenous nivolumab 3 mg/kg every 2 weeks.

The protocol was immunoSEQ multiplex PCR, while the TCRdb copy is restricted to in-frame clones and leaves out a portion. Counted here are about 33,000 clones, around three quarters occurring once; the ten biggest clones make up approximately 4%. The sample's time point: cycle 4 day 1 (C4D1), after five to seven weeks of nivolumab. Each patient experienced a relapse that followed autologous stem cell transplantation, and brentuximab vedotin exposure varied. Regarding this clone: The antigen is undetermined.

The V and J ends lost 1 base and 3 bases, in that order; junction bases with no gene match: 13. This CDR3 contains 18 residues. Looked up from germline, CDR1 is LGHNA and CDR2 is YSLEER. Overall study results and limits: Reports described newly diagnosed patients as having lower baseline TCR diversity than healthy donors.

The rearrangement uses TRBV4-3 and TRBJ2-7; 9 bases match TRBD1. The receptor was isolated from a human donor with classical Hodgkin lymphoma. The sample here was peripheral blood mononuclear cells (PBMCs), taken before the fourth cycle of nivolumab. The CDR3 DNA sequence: TGCGCCAGCAGCCAAGGGCGGTTCGTGACAGGGGGTCACTACGAGCAGTACTTC. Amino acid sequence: CASSQGRFVTGGHYEQYF.